The 21 T cell receptor beta chains below were found in one sample sequenced in a study of cytomegalovirus exposure and HLA in healthy donors (dated by TCRdb to the late 2010s). Libraries were built with the immunoSEQ multiplex PCR assay. The multiplex PCR relied on a mix of 60 forward primers for TCR Vbeta segments and 13 reverse primers for TCR Jbeta segments. TCRdb stores this immuneACCESS table with in-frame sequences only. Part of the clones is absent; in the studies checked, under half of the shortfall reflects unresolved V genes, and no reason is known for the rest. The sample table holds tens of thousands of clones, of which 82% were seen once. The ten largest clones add up to under 4% of the sample. Sequencing input: PBMCs. These receptors were obtained from a man aged 45 to 65 in good health and CMV-seronegative.

This clone showed up just a few times. The chain employs TRBV4-1 and TRBJ1-1; TRBD1 matches 7 bases. The CDR3 consists of 18 residues. Germline-derived CDR1 and CDR2 are MGHRA and YSYEKL. The V gene end was trimmed by 3 bases and the J gene end by 0 bases; junction bases not matched to a gene: 13. The CDR3 spells CASSHSWLRGTVNTEAFF. The CDR3, as DNA: TGCGCCAGCAGCCATAGTTGGCTGAGAGGGACAGTGAACACTGAAGCTTTCTTT.

This chain connects TRBV5-1 to TRBJ2-5, with D possibly matching TRBD2 (5 bases). Germline loops: CDR1 SGHRS, CDR2 YFSETQ. The CDR3 is 16 amino acids. V lost 2 bases and J lost 2, with 16 bases in between. CDR3: CASSFEGSGDQETQYF. The CDR3 coding sequence is TGCGCCAGCAGCTTTGAGGGATCCGGGGATCAAGAGACCCAGTACTTC.

This chain joins TRBV10-3 and TRBJ2-5, with 10 bases that match TRBD1. The V segment lost 10 bases and the J segment 3 bases; nucleotides outside the gene matches: 8. This CDR3 contains 14 residues. CDR1 and CDR2 from the germline V gene are ENHRY and SYGVKD. CDR3 residues: CASKSGQGEETQYF. CDR3 nucleotide sequence: TGTGCCAGCAAGTCTGGACAGGGGGAAGAGACCCAGTACTTC.

This rearrangement joins TRBV19 to TRBJ2-7; TRBD2 agrees at 10 bases. The CDR3 extends over 15 amino acids. V lost 1 base and J lost 4; bases outside the gene matches: 4. Germline V gene lookup returns CDR1 LNHDA and CDR2 SQIVND (reference sequence). CDR3 sequence: CASSIGTSGAYEQYF. CDR3 sequence (DNA): TGTGCCAGTAGTATAGGGACTAGCGGCGCGTACGAGCAGTACTTC.

The rearrangement uses TRBV7-9 and TRBJ2-1; the D is unclear. Per the germline V gene, CDR1 is SEHNR and CDR2 is FQNEAQ (reference sequence). The germline V and J ends were trimmed by 3 bases and 10 bases, with 10 bases remaining between them. The CDR3 loop spans 12 amino acids. The CDR3 DNA sequence: TGTGCCAGCAGCTTTCTTGGAGAGGAGCAGTTCTTC. Its protein product is CASSFLGEEQFF.

V and J are TRBV5-6 and TRBJ1-1; possibly TRBD1 for D (5 bases). CDR3 length: 12 amino acids. Looked up from germline, CDR1 is SGHDT and CDR2 is YYEEEE. Between the trimmed V and J ends, which lost 0 bases and 10 bases, there was a span of 10 bases. CDR3 DNA: TGTGCCAGCAGCTTGGGGGGGGGACGAGCTTTCTTT. Its protein is CASSLGGGRAFF.

V usage is TRBV5-1 and J usage is TRBJ2-3; D might be TRBD1 (5 bases). This CDR3 region has 15 residues. From germline, CDR1 is SGHRS and CDR2 YFSETQ. Trimming removed 4 bases at V and 7 bases at J, with 19 bases between. The CDR3 DNA sequence: TGCGCCAGCAGCCCCACTGGGGTTCAGGGTCATACGCAGTATTTT. Encoded protein: CASSPTGVQGHTQYF.

In this sample, this clone turned up a few times. This chain uses TRBV6-1 with TRBJ2-7; 7 nucleotides agree with TRBD1. The CDR3 contains 16 residues. CDR1 and CDR2 (germline): MNHNS, SASEGT. Germline trimming cut 3 bases from V and 3 bases from J; bases unmatched to any gene: 11. Here the CDR3 DNA reads TGTGCCAGCAGTGAGAGGGGGACAGAGACAGACTACGAGCAGTACTTC. Its protein is CASSERGTETDYEQYF.

CDR3 in DNA: TGTGCCAGCAGCCCGATCGGGGGAACGAGGGACTATGGCTACACCTTC. It specifies CASSPIGGTRDYGYTF. J is TRBJ1-2 and V is TRBV4-2, with a weak D call TRBD1 (5 bases). This CDR3 is built from 16 residues. V lost 4 bases and J lost 3, with 18 bases in between. The germline V gene encodes CDR1 LGHNA and CDR2 YNFKEQ.

J is TRBJ1-5 and V is TRBV10-3, with 9 positions matching TRBD1. Germline V gene data show CDR1 as ENHRY and CDR2 as SYGVKD. There are 13 residues in the CDR3. The junction had 4 bases not matched to a gene; V was cut back by 6 bases and J by 7 bases. CDR3 DNA: TGTGCCATCAGACAGGGGGCTGGGCAGCCCCAGCATTTT. The encoded protein is CAIRQGAGQPQHF.

This clone was picked up a small number of times. The chain recombines TRBV2 with TRBJ2-2, with TRBD2 as a possible D gene (6 bases). CDR1 and CDR2 from the germline V gene are SNHLY and FYNNEI. The length of the CDR3 is 16 residues. V lost 6 bases to trimming and J lost 6 bases, with 20 bases between them. The CDR3: CASRLTSPRDPGELFF. The CDR3 nucleotides read TGTGCCAGCAGGCTTACTAGCCCCAGGGACCCCGGGGAGCTGTTTTTT.

This chain connects TRBV21-1 to TRBJ2-7; the table's D call, TRBD1, has no DNA check behind it. TRBV21-1 is designated a pseudogene. The CDR3 totals 15 residues. CDR3 loop: CASSTEGQPKYEQYF. The DNA of the CDR3 is TGTGCCAGCAGCACGGAAGGACAGCCGAAATACGAGCAGTACTTC.

This chain uses TRBV6-1 with TRBJ2-1; D is perhaps TRBD2 (6 bases). V was shortened by 4 bases and J by 2 bases, with 18 bases between the two germline ends. CDR3 size: 17 residues. Germline CDR1 and CDR2: MNHNS and SASEGT. The CDR3 spells CASSARTSRMAYNEQFF. For the CDR3, the DNA is TGTGCCAGCAGTGCCCGTACTAGCCGGATGGCCTACAATGAGCAGTTCTTC.

V usage is TRBV5-1 and J usage is TRBJ1-2; TRBD1 aligns across 9 bases. CDR3 length: 17 amino acids. The ends lost 0 bases at V and 6 bases at J; junction bases unmatched: 12. Germline assignment: CDR1 SGHRS and CDR2 YFSETQ. The CDR3 here is CASSLDWRGRTGDGYTF. CDR3 DNA sequence: TGCGCCAGCAGCTTGGATTGGCGCGGGAGGACAGGGGATGGCTACACCTTC.

V gene TRBV2 combines with J gene TRBJ2-1; tentatively, D is TRBD2 (6 bases). Germline CDR1 SNHLY, CDR2 FYNNEI. This CDR3 region has 15 residues. Trimming stripped 2 bases from V and 0 bases from J, with 8 bases between. The CDR3 DNA is TGTGCCAGCAGTGAACGGGGGAGCTCCTACAATGAGCAGTTCTTC. It is translated as CASSERGSSYNEQFF.

The J gene is TRBJ2-7, the V gene TRBV27; TRBD2 matches at 10 bases. The germline V gene encodes CDR1 MNHEY and CDR2 SMNVEV (reference sequence). The CDR3 runs to 15 residues. With V trimmed by 5 bases and J by 2 bases, 6 bases remained unmatched. The CDR3 reads CASSRTSGWAYEQYF. The CDR3 region has the DNA TGTGCCAGCAGTCGGACTAGCGGTTGGGCCTACGAGCAGTACTTC.

This clone has only one observation. This chain uses TRBV9 with TRBJ2-7; 14 bases fit TRBD2. In germline, CDR1 is SGDLS, CDR2 YYNGEE. The junction had 5 bases not matched to a gene; V was cut back by 3 bases and J by 6 bases. The CDR3 totals 15 residues. The chain's CDR3 is CASSGTGTSGSEQYF. As DNA, the CDR3 is TGTGCCAGCAGCGGAACCGGGACTAGCGGGAGCGAGCAGTACTTC.

This clone was found a few times. The chain combines TRBV12-5 with TRBJ2-7; 8 bases match TRBD2. J was trimmed by 2 bases and V by 3 bases; bases with no gene match: 0. Germline CDR1 LGHNT, CDR2 FRNRAP. The CDR3 is 13 amino acids. CDR3 loop: CASGLLAAYEQYF. The CDR3 region has the DNA TGTGCTAGTGGTTTACTAGCGGCCTACGAGCAGTACTTC.

The V gene is TRBV11-2, the J gene TRBJ1-2; 7 bases match TRBD1. CDR1 SGHAT and CDR2 FQNNGV come from the germline V gene. This CDR3 has 14 amino acids. J was trimmed by 5 bases and V by 5 bases; bases with no gene match: 8. DNA for the CDR3: TGTGCCAGCAGCCAGGGACAGCTGATGTATGGCTACACCTTC. Translated, it gives CASSQGQLMYGYTF.

The chain carries TRBV5-1 and TRBJ2-5, with TRBD1 identical over 7 bases. V was clipped by 2 bases and J by 5 bases; unmatched bases: 6. Looked up from germline, CDR1 is SGHRS and CDR2 is YFSETQ. There are 14 residues in the CDR3. The CDR3 region is CASSLGQGDETQYF. CDR3 nucleotide sequence: TGCGCCAGCAGCTTAGGGCAGGGGGACGAGACCCAGTACTTC.

This sequence joins TRBV6-5 and TRBJ1-2, with 8 bases that match TRBD1. Germline CDR1 reads MNHEY; CDR2 reads SVGAGI. The CDR3 runs 13 residues. V was clipped by 6 bases and J by 7 bases; unmatched bases: 7. The CDR3 sequence: CASRKQGASGYTF. Here the CDR3 DNA reads TGTGCCAGCAGAAAGCAGGGGGCAAGTGGCTACACCTTC.